Following are 12 T cell receptor beta chains from one sample sequenced in a study of T-cell reconstitution after alpha-beta-depleted transplantation in children. Preparing the TCRbeta library involved the use of unique molecular identifiers. One entry per CDR3 protein, called by TCRdb with MiXCR from the PCR reads. The sample lists 200,000 to 250,000 distinct CDR3 sequences, about 9.5% occurring once. Specimen: PBMCs from the stem cell graft donor, collected from the stem cell graft. All receptors derive from a human donor who donated a stem cell graft to a child with acute lymphoblastic leukemia.

This clonotype was seen many times. The chain uses TRBV18 and TRBJ2-7; D unclear. The V end was cut by 3 bases, the J end by 0 bases, with 3 bases between. CDR3 length: 12 residues. Germline V gene sequence: CDR1 KGHSH, CDR2 LQKENI. CDR3 sequence (DNA): TGTGCCAGCTCACCTGTCTCCTACGAGCAGTACTTC. Its translation is CASSPVSYEQYF.

In its sample, this clonotype was seen many times. The chain combines TRBV18 with TRBJ1-1; TRBD1 is a possible D gene (5 bases). CDR3 length: 18 residues. CDR1 is KGHSH and CDR2 is LQKENI in the germline V gene. The V end was cut by 2 bases, the J end by 3 bases, with 22 bases between. This CDR3 reads CASSPSLSLTVGDTEAFF. DNA of the CDR3: TGTGCCAGCTCACCATCTCTCTCATTGACCGTGGGGGACACTGAAGCTTTCTTT.

The CDR3 coding sequence is TGCGCCAGCAGCTTGGATGCAAAGAGCACAGATACGCAGTATTTT. Translation gives CASSLDAKSTDTQYF. This rearrangement joins TRBV5-1 to TRBJ2-3; D not certain. The CDR3 totals 15 residues. Germline V gene data show CDR1 as SGHRS and CDR2 as YFSETQ. V shed 0 bases and J shed 0 bases, with 8 bases lying between them.

In its sample, this clonotype was seen a few times. This chain joins TRBV7-2 and TRBJ2-3, with 8 bases fitting TRBD2. CDR1 and CDR2 from the germline V gene are SGHTA and FQGNSA. The CDR3 has 16 amino acids. The ends lost 5 bases at V and 3 bases at J; junction bases unmatched: 10. The CDR3 DNA reads TGTGCCAGCAGCCTTAGCGGGGTGGGTAATACAGATACGCAGTATTTT. This sequence encodes CASSLSGVGNTDTQYF.

This clonotype was detected only a few times. The gene calls are TRBV20-1 and TRBJ2-2; D is ambiguous. Trimming pared 6 bases from V and 2 bases from J, leaving 13 bases between. This CDR3 has 14 amino acids. CDR1 DFQATT and CDR2 SNEGSKA come from the germline V gene (reference sequence). The DNA for the CDR3 is TGCAGTGCCCCTGGTTCGGTAAACACCGGGGAGCTGTTTTTT. This codes for CSAPGSVNTGELFF.

The genes are TRBV7-9 and TRBJ2-4; D is unclear. The V end lost 5 bases, the J end lost 7 bases, and 18 bases lay between the germline ends. This CDR3 is built from 15 residues. Germline assignment: CDR1 SEHNR and CDR2 FQNEAQ (reference sequence). CDR3 in DNA: TGTGCCAGCAGCCCCCTGCCGCCTGGTGAGAACATTCAGTACTTC. Residues: CASSPLPPGENIQYF.

This clonotype was seen only a few times. The CDR3 DNA is TGCGCCAGCAGCTTGGATCTGGATACAGATACGCAGTATTTT. It codes for CASSLDLDTDTQYF. This chain connects TRBV5-1 to TRBJ2-3; D is uncertain. Germline CDR1 is SGHRS and CDR2 is YFSETQ. The CDR3 is made up of 14 amino acids. V lost 0 bases to trimming and J lost 3 bases, with 8 bases between them.

Of note for this clonotype: One end of the junction varies from germline; a read error may be responsible. The gene calls are TRBV12-3 or TRBV12-4 and TRBJ1-1, with D uncertain. This CDR3 has 14 residues. The CDR3 DNA is TGTGCCAGCACTCCTCTCTCCGTGAACTCTGAAGCTTTCTTT. This gives the protein CASTPLSVNSEAFF.

This clonotype was seen more than once but under ten times. CDR3 loop: CASSQDSSDEQFF. DNA of the CDR3: TGCGCCAGCAGCCAAGATTCGAGTGATGAGCAGTTCTTC. This chain links TRBV4-3 with TRBJ2-1; D is unclear. With 0 bases removed from V and 8 bases from J, the gap between germline ends came to 8 bases. The CDR3 contains 13 residues. Germline CDR1 LGHNA, CDR2 YSLEER.

The chain couples TRBV10-3 to TRBJ1-5, with 7 bases matching TRBD1. J gave up 1 base and V 10 bases, and 10 bases lay outside the gene matches. Germline V gives CDR1 ENHRY, CDR2 SYGVKD. CDR3 length equals 15 residues. The CDR3 DNA reads as TGTGCCACCGCCACAGGGGAGAGGAGCAATCAGCCCCAGCATTTT. It yields the protein CATATGERSNQPQHF.

The chain is built from TRBV7-2 and TRBJ2-2; D perhaps matches TRBD2 (6 bases). Germline V gives CDR1 SGHTA, CDR2 FQGNSA. This CDR3 comprises 17 residues. V lost 3 bases, J lost 6 bases, and 20 bases lay in between. The CDR3: CASSFNGGAEGSGELFF. In DNA, the CDR3 is TGTGCCAGCAGCTTTAACGGCGGGGCGGAAGGATCCGGGGAGCTGTTTTTT.

This clonotype was found a few times. CDR3: CSVTGTEQETQYF. In nucleotides, the CDR3 is TGCAGCGTGACCGGGACAGAGCAAGAGACCCAGTACTTC. The chain carries TRBV29-1 and TRBJ2-5, with 7 bases lining up with TRBD1. The germline CDR1 and CDR2 sequences are SQVTM and ANQGSEA. The CDR3 loop spans 13 amino acids. The V segment lost 6 bases and the J segment 2 bases; nucleotides outside the gene matches: 6. The full variable domain, completed using reference TRBV29-1 and TRBJ2-5, is SAVISQKPSRDICQRGTSLTIQCQVDSQVTMMFWYRQQPGQSLTLIATANQGSEATYESGFVIDKFPISRPNLTFSTLTVSNMSPEDSSIYLCSVTGTEQETQYFGPGTRLLVL.